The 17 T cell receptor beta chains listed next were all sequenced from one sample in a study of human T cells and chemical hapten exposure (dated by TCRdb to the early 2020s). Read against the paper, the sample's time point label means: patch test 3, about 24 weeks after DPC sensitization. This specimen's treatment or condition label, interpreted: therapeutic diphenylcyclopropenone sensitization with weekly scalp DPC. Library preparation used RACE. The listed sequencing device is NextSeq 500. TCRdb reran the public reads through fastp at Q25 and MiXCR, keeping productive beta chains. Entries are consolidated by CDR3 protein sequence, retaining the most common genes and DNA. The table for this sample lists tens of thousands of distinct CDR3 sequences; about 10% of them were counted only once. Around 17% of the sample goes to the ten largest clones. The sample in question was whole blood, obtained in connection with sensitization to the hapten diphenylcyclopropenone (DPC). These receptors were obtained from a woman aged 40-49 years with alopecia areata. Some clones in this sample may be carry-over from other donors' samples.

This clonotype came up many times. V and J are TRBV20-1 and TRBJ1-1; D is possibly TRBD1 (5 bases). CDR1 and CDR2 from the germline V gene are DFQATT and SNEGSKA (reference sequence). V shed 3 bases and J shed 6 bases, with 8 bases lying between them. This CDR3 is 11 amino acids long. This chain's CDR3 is CSASPGPEAFF. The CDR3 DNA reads TGCAGTGCTAGTCCGGGACCTGAAGCTTTCTTT.

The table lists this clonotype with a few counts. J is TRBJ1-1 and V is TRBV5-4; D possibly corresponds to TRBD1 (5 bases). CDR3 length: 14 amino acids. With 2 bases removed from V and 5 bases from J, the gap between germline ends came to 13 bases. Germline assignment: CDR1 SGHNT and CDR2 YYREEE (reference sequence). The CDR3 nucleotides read TGTGCCAGCAGCTTTCAGGCGGGGGGTACTGAAGCTTTCTTT. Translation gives CASSFQAGGTEAFF.

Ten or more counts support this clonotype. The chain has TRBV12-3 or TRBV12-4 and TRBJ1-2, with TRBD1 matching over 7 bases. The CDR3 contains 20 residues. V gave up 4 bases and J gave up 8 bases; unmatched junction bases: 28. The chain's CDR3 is CASSSFFPRTDRAGEDGYTF. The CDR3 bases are TGTGCCAGCAGTTCATTTTTCCCACGAACCGACAGGGCAGGGGAGGACGGCTACACCTTC.

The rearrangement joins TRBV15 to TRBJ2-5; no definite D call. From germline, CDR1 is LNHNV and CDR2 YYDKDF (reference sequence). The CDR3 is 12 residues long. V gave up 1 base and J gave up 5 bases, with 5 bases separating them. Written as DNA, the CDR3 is TGTGCCACCAGCAGAGCCGAGGAGACCCAGTACTTC. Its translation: CATSRAEETQYF.

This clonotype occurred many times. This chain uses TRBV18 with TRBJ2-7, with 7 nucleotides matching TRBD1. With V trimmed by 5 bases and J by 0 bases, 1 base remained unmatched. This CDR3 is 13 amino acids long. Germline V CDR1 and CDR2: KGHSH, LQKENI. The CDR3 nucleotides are TGTGCCAGCTCAGGGGACAGCTCCTACGAGCAGTACTTC. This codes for CASSGDSSYEQYF.

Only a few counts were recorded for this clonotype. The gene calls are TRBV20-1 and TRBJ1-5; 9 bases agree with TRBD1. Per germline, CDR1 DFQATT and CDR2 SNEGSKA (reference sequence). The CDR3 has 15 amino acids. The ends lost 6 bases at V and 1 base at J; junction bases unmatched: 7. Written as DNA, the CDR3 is TGCAGTGCCCGGGGACAGGGATTAAGCAATCAGCCCCAGCATTTT. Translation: CSARGQGLSNQPQHF.

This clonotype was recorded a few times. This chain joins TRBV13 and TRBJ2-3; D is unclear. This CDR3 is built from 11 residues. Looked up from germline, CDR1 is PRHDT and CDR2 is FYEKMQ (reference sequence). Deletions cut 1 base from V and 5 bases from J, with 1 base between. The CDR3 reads CASSLVDTQYF. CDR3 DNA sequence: TGTGCCAGCAGCTTAGTAGATACGCAGTATTTT.

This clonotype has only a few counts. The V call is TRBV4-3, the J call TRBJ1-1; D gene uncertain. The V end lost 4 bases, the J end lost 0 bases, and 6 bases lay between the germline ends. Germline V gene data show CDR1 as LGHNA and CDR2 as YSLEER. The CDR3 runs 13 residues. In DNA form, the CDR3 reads TGCGCCAGCAGCCCGCGGTTGAACACTGAAGCTTTCTTT. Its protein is CASSPRLNTEAFF.

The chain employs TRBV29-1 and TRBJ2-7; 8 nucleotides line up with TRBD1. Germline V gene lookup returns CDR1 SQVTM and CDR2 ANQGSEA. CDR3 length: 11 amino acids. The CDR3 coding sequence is TGCAGCGTTGAAGACCGGGACAGGATCGAAGTC. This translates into CSVEDRDRIEV.

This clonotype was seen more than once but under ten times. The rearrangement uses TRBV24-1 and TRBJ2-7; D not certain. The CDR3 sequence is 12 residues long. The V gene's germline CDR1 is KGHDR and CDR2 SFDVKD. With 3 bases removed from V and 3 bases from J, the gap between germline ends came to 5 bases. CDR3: CATSDGVYEQYF. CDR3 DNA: TGTGCCACCAGTGATGGGGTCTACGAGCAGTACTTC.

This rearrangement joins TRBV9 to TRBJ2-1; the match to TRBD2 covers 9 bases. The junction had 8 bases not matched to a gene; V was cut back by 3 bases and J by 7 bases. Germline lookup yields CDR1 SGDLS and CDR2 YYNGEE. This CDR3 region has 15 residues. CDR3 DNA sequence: TGTGCCAGCAGCGCCCGACTAGCGGCTTTAAATGAGCAGTTCTTC. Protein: CASSARLAALNEQFF.

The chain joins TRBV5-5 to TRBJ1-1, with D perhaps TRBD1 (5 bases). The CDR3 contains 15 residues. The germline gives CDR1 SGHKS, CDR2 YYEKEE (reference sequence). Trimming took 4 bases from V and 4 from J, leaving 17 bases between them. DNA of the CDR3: TGTGCCAGCAGCACTCTACAGGCCACTACCACTGAAGCTTTCTTT. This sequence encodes CASSTLQATTTEAFF.

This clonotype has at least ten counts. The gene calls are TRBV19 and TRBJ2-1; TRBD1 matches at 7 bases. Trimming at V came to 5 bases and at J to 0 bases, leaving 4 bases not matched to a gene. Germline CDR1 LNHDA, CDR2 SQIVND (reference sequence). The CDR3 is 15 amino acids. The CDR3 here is CASSETGSSYNEQFF. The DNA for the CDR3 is TGTGCCAGTAGTGAGACAGGGAGCTCCTACAATGAGCAGTTCTTC.

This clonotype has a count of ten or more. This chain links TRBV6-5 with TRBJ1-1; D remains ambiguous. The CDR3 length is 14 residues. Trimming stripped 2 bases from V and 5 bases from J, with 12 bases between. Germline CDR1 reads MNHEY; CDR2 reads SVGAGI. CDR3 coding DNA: TGTGCCAGCAGTTACGGACCCAGAGGAACTGAAGCTTTCTTT. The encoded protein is CASSYGPRGTEAFF.

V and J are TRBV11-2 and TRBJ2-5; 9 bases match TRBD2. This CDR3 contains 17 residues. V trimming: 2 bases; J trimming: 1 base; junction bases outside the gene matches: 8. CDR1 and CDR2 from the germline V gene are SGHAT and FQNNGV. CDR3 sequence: CASSLHSASGVQETQYF. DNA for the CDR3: TGTGCCAGCAGCTTACATTCTGCTAGCGGGGTCCAAGAGACCCAGTACTTC.

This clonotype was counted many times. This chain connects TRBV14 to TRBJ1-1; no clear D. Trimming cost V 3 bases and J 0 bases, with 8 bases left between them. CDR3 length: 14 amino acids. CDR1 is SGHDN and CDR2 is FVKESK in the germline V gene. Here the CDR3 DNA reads TGTGCCAGCAGCCATCCCGGGATGAACACTGAAGCTTTCTTT. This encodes CASSHPGMNTEAFF.

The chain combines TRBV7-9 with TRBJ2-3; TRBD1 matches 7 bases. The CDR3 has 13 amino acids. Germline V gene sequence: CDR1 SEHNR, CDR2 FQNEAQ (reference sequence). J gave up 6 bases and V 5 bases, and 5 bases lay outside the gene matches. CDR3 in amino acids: CASSAGTADTQYF. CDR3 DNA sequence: TGTGCCAGCAGCGCAGGGACAGCCGATACGCAGTATTTT.